This is a list of T cell receptor beta chains from one sample in a study of T cells in Graves' hyperthyroidism and ophthalmopathy. MiXCR, applied by TCRdb to the multiplex PCR reads, yields one record per CDR3 protein. Seen here are 400,000 to 500,000 distinct CDR3 sequences, about 13% observed once, and the top ten hold about 4.9%. Sequencing was done on a sample of blood. The receptors originated from a woman aged 18-29 years with Graves' hyperthyroidism. CDR3s include the opening cysteine and the closing phenylalanine or tryptophan. Each record gives: CDR3 DNA, CDR3 protein, V gene, clone size, D gene, J gene. D genes are given only for firm matches. Where a row states a size, it is once, few, many or the class of an expanded clone; other rows omit it.

cdr3_nt: TGTGCCAGCCGGTCGGGACAGGGGTTACACAATGAGCAGTTCTTC
cdr3_aa: CASRSGQGLHNEQFF
v_call: TRBV28
clone_size: NA
d_call: TRBD1
j_call: TRBJ2-1

cdr3_nt: TGTGCCAGCAGTCCTCACGGCCCAGCTAATGAAAAACTGTTTTTT
cdr3_aa: CASSPHGPANEKLFF
v_call: TRBV28
clone_size: many
d_call: NA
j_call: TRBJ1-4

cdr3_nt: TGTGCCAGCAGCTTAGAAGGGCTAACTGAAGCTTTCTTT
cdr3_aa: CASSLEGLTEAFF
v_call: TRBV7-6
clone_size: many
d_call: NA
j_call: TRBJ1-1

cdr3_nt: TGTGCCAGCAGACGGACATCTAATCAGCCCCAGCATTTT
cdr3_aa: CASRRTSNQPQHF
v_call: TRBV12-3/TRBV12-4
clone_size: many
d_call: NA
j_call: TRBJ1-5

cdr3_nt: TGTGCCAGCAGTTCCCCGCTAGCGGGGAGTTTCCGCTCTGGGGCCAACGTCCTGACTTTC
cdr3_aa: CASSSPLAGSFRSGANVLTF
v_call: TRBV27
clone_size: NA
d_call: TRBD2
j_call: TRBJ2-6

cdr3_nt: TGTGCCAGCAGCCCCGCCGGGGCAGATACGCAGTATTTT
cdr3_aa: CASSPAGADTQYF
v_call: TRBV7-6
clone_size: many
d_call: NA
j_call: TRBJ2-3

cdr3_nt: TGTGCCAGCAGTGAAGGCCCAGGGAACACTGAAGCTTTCTTT
cdr3_aa: CASSEGPGNTEAFF
v_call: TRBV2
clone_size: NA
d_call: NA
j_call: TRBJ1-1

cdr3_nt: TGTGCCAGCAGTTACTTCGGACTAGCCACAGATACGCAGTATTTT
cdr3_aa: CASSYFGLATDTQYF
v_call: TRBV6-5
clone_size: many
d_call: TRBD2
j_call: TRBJ2-3

cdr3_nt: TGTGCCAGCAGTTTAATGGGGCTAGCGGGAAACGAGCAGTACTTC
cdr3_aa: CASSLMGLAGNEQYF
v_call: TRBV28
clone_size: many
d_call: TRBD2
j_call: TRBJ2-7

cdr3_nt: TGCGCCAGCAGCCAAGATAGGGATAAGGGCTTTTCTGGCTACACCTTC
cdr3_aa: CASSQDRDKGFSGYTF
v_call: TRBV4-3
clone_size: few
d_call: NA
j_call: TRBJ1-2

cdr3_nt: TGTGCCAGCTCGATGAAGGGACTAGCGGGAGTAGGAGGGGAGCTGTTTTTT
cdr3_aa: CASSMKGLAGVGGELFF
v_call: TRBV7-2
clone_size: many
d_call: TRBD2
j_call: TRBJ2-2

cdr3_nt: TGCGCCAGCAGCTTGGCGGGAAGTGTGGATGGCTACACCTTC
cdr3_aa: CASSLAGSVDGYTF
v_call: TRBV5-1
clone_size: NA
d_call: NA
j_call: TRBJ1-2

cdr3_nt: TGCAGTGCTAGGTCCGATCTATCCAATCAGCCCCAGCATTTT
cdr3_aa: CSARSDLSNQPQHF
v_call: TRBV20-1
clone_size: few
d_call: NA
j_call: TRBJ1-5

cdr3_nt: TGTGCCATCGGCAGGGGAGGTTCCTACAATGAGCAGTTCTTC
cdr3_aa: CAIGRGGSYNEQFF
v_call: TRBV10-3
clone_size: NA
d_call: NA
j_call: TRBJ2-1

cdr3_nt: TGTGCCAGCAGTGCTCCGGGACAGCGGAGTAATCAGCCCCAGCATTTT
cdr3_aa: CASSAPGQRSNQPQHF
v_call: TRBV6-1
clone_size: many
d_call: TRBD1
j_call: TRBJ1-5

cdr3_nt: TGCAGTGCTAGGTCGCTAGCGGGAGGTTACGAGCAGTACTTC
cdr3_aa: CSARSLAGGYEQYF
v_call: TRBV20-1
clone_size: many
d_call: TRBD2
j_call: TRBJ2-7

cdr3_nt: TGTGCCAGCAGTCCCAGGAACTGGAAAAAGAACACTGAAGCTTTCTTT
cdr3_aa: CASSPRNWKKNTEAFF
v_call: TRBV28
clone_size: many
d_call: NA
j_call: TRBJ1-1

cdr3_nt: TGTGCCAGCAGCTTAAAGAATGAGCAGTTCTTC
cdr3_aa: CASSLKNEQFF
v_call: TRBV7-9
clone_size: many
d_call: NA
j_call: TRBJ2-1

cdr3_nt: TGTGCCAGCAGCCCGACTGCGGGACTAGCGGGACCAAGAGGAGATACGCAGTATTTT
cdr3_aa: CASSPTAGLAGPRGDTQYF
v_call: TRBV3-1
clone_size: many
d_call: TRBD2
j_call: TRBJ2-3

cdr3_nt: TGTGCCAGCAGCACACCTAGCAGGGCAGATACGCAGTATTTT
cdr3_aa: CASSTPSRADTQYF
v_call: TRBV5-4
clone_size: NA
d_call: NA
j_call: TRBJ2-3

cdr3_nt: TGTGCCTGGAGTGTACCAGGGGTGAACACTGAAGCTTTCTTT
cdr3_aa: CAWSVPGVNTEAFF
v_call: TRBV30
clone_size: many
d_call: NA
j_call: TRBJ1-1

cdr3_nt: TGTGCCTGGAGTGAACTAGCGGGATGGTACAATGAGCAGTTCTTC
cdr3_aa: CAWSELAGWYNEQFF
v_call: TRBV30
clone_size: many
d_call: TRBD2
j_call: TRBJ2-1

cdr3_nt: TGCAGCGTTCTTGGAAACGGCCTGTTCCCCCCCCGAACTTACGAGCAGTACTTC
cdr3_aa: CSVLGNGLFPPRTYEQYF
v_call: TRBV29-1
clone_size: many
d_call: NA
j_call: TRBJ2-7

cdr3_nt: TGTGCCACCGCGGGGGACGACTATGGCTACACCTTC
cdr3_aa: CATAGDDYGYTF
v_call: TRBV24-1
clone_size: many
d_call: NA
j_call: TRBJ1-2

cdr3_nt: TGTGCCAGCAGTTTTGGAAGGGGAACTGAAGCTTTCTTT
cdr3_aa: CASSFGRGTEAFF
v_call: TRBV28
clone_size: many
d_call: NA
j_call: TRBJ1-1

cdr3_nt: TGTGCCAGCAGACTAACAAGGAGTTATTACCAAGAGACCCAGTACTTC
cdr3_aa: CASRLTRSYYQETQYF
v_call: TRBV6-1
clone_size: many
d_call: NA
j_call: TRBJ2-5

cdr3_nt: TGTGCCAGCACCTTTAGAGGGGCAGGGTGGAATGAGCAGTTCTTC
cdr3_aa: CASTFRGAGWNEQFF
v_call: TRBV5-6
clone_size: NA
d_call: NA
j_call: TRBJ2-1

cdr3_nt: TGTGCCAGCAGCCAGACTAGCGGGAACTACAATGAGCAGTTCTTC
cdr3_aa: CASSQTSGNYNEQFF
v_call: TRBV7-3
clone_size: many
d_call: TRBD2
j_call: TRBJ2-1

cdr3_nt: TGTGCCACCAGCAGAGTACAGGGGGCGGCTCAGCCCCAGCATTTT
cdr3_aa: CATSRVQGAAQPQHF
v_call: TRBV15
clone_size: NA
d_call: TRBD1
j_call: TRBJ1-5

cdr3_nt: TGTGCCAGCAGTGACCCCCCGGAGCAGTACTTC
cdr3_aa: CASSDPPEQYF
v_call: TRBV6-2/TRBV6-3
clone_size: NA
d_call: NA
j_call: TRBJ2-7

cdr3_nt: TGTGCCAGCAGTTTAACGGGGGGGCAGATTGAGCAGTACTTC
cdr3_aa: CASSLTGGQIEQYF
v_call: TRBV12-3/TRBV12-4
clone_size: many
d_call: TRBD2
j_call: TRBJ2-7

cdr3_nt: TGTGCCACCAGCCCTACAGGGGGGACTAATCAGCCCCAGCATTTT
cdr3_aa: CATSPTGGTNQPQHF
v_call: TRBV24-1
clone_size: many
d_call: TRBD1
j_call: TRBJ1-5

cdr3_nt: TGTGCCAGCAGTTACTCTATCGCGGGTACGCAGTATTTT
cdr3_aa: CASSYSIAGTQYF
v_call: TRBV6-5
clone_size: NA
d_call: NA
j_call: TRBJ2-3

cdr3_nt: TGTGCCAGCAGTCCCCCGGGACGAAGCTATGGCTACACCTTC
cdr3_aa: CASSPPGRSYGYTF
v_call: TRBV27
clone_size: NA
d_call: NA
j_call: TRBJ1-2

cdr3_nt: TGTGCCAGCAGTGAAGGGGGACAGGAGAACACTGAAGCTTTCTTT
cdr3_aa: CASSEGGQENTEAFF
v_call: TRBV2
clone_size: many
d_call: TRBD1
j_call: TRBJ1-1

cdr3_nt: TGTGCCAGCAGCTTTGAGGGGAGGACTGAAGCTTTCTTT
cdr3_aa: CASSFEGRTEAFF
v_call: TRBV11-2
clone_size: once
d_call: NA
j_call: TRBJ1-1

cdr3_nt: TGTGCCAGCAGTGAAGATGACAGGGGGTCGGGCTACACCTTC
cdr3_aa: CASSEDDRGSGYTF
v_call: TRBV6-1
clone_size: many
d_call: TRBD1
j_call: TRBJ1-2

cdr3_nt: TGCAGCGTTGATTTGCGGGAAAGCACAGATACGCAGTATTTT
cdr3_aa: CSVDLRESTDTQYF
v_call: TRBV29-1
clone_size: many
d_call: NA
j_call: TRBJ2-3

cdr3_nt: TGTGCCAGTAGTAAACAGGACCCGGCTATGAACACTGAAGCTTTCTTT
cdr3_aa: CASSKQDPAMNTEAFF
v_call: TRBV19
clone_size: few
d_call: NA
j_call: TRBJ1-1

cdr3_nt: TGTGCCAGCAGCTTAGATACCCTTGGGCGGCACACAGATACGCAGTATTTT
cdr3_aa: CASSLDTLGRHTDTQYF
v_call: TRBV7-2
clone_size: many
d_call: NA
j_call: TRBJ2-3

cdr3_nt: TGTGCCAGCAGTGGACGAGATCACTTCGAGACCCAGTACTTC
cdr3_aa: CASSGRDHFETQYF
v_call: TRBV6-1
clone_size: many
d_call: NA
j_call: TRBJ2-5

cdr3_nt: TGTGCCAGCAGTTATCAGCCGGGACTAGCTTACGAGCAGTACTTC
cdr3_aa: CASSYQPGLAYEQYF
v_call: TRBV6-1
clone_size: NA
d_call: TRBD2
j_call: TRBJ2-7